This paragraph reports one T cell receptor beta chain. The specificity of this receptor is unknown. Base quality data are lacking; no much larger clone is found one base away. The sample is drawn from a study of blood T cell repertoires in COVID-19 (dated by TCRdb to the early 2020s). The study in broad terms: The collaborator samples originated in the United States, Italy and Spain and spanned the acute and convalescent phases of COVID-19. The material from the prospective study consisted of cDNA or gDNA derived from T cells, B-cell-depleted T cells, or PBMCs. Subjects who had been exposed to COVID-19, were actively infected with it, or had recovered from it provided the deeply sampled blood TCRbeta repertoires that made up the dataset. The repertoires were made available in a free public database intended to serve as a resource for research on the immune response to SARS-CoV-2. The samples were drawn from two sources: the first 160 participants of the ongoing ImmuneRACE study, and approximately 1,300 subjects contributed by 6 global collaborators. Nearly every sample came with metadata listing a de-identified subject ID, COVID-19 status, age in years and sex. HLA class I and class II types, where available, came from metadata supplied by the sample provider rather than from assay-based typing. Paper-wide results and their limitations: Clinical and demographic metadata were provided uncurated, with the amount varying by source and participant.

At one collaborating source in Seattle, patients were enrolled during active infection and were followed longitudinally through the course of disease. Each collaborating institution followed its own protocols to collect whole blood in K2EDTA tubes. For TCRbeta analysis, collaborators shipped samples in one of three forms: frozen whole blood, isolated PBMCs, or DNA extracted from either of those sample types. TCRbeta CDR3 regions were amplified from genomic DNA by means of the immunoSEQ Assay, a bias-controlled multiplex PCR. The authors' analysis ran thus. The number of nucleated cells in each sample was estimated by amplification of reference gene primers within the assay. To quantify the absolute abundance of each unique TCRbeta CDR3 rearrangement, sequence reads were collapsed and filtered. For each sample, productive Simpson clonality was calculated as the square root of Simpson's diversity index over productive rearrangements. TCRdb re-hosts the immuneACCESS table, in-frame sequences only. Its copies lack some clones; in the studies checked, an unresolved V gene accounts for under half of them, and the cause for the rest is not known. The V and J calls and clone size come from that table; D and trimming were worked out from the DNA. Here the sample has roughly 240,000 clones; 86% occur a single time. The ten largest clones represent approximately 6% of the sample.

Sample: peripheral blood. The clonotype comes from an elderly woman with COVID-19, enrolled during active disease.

The nucleotides are TGTGCCTGGAGTGTAACAGGGCAAAGCACAGATACGCAGTATTTT. It is translated as CAWSVTGQSTDTQYF. This sequence uses TRBV30 and TRBJ2-3; a weak D assignment points to TRBD1 (6 bases agree). Counted from cysteine to phenylalanine, this CDR3 has 15 amino acids. Only the CDR3 portion is preserved as DNA: 45 bases, with reading frame beginning at the first base. CDR1 is given as GTSNPN and CDR2 as SVGIG, both from the germline V gene (reference sequence). Cut back by 0 bases and 0 bases, the V and J ends lie 10 bases apart.